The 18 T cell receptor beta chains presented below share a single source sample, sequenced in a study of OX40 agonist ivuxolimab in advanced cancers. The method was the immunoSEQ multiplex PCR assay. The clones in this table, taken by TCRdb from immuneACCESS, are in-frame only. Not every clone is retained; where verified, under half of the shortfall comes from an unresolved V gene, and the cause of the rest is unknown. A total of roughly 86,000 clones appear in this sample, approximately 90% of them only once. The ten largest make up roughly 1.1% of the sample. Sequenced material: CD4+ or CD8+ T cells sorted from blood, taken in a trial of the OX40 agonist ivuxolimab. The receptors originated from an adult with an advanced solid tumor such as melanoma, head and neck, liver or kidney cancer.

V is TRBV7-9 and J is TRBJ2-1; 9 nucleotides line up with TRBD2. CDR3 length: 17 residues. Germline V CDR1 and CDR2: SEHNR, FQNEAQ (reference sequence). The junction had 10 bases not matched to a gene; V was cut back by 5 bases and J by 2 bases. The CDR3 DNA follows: TGTGCCAGCAGCCGTAGCGGGAGAGGGCTACCCTACAATGAGCAGTTCTTC. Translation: CASSRSGRGLPYNEQFF.

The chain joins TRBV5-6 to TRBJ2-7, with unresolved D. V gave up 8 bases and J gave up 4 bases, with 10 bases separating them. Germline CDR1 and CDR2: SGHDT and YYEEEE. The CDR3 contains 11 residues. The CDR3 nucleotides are TGTGCCAGAGGACCACCTTACGAGCAGTACTTC. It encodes CARGPPYEQYF.

Here the CDR3 DNA reads TGTGCCAGCAGCTTAGGAGGGGGCGGAAATCAGCCCCAGCATTTT. Its translation: CASSLGGGGNQPQHF. The chain joins TRBV11-3 to TRBJ1-5, with TRBD1 identical over 7 bases. Germline V lookup: CDR1 SGHNT, CDR2 YENEEA. The trim removed 1 base at V and 4 bases at J, leaving 4 bases unmatched. This CDR3 spans 15 amino acids.

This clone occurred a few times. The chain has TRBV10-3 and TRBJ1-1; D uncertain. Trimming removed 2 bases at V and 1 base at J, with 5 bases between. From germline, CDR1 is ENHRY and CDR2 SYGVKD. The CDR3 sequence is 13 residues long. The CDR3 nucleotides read TGTGCCATCAGTGAGCTAAAGAACACTGAAGCTTTCTTT. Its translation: CAISELKNTEAFF.

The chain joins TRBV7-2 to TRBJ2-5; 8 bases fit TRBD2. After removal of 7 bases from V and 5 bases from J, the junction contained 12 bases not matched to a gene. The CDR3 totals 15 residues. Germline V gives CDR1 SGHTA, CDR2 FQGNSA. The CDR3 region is CASNRGGAGEETQYF. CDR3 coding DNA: TGTGCCAGCAACCGAGGAGGAGCGGGAGAGGAGACCCAGTACTTC. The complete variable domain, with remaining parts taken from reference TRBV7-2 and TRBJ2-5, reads GAGVSQSPSNKVTEKGKDVELRCDPISGHTALYWYRQSLGQGLEFLIYFQGNSAPDKSGLPSDRFSAERTGGSVSTLTIQRTQQEDSAVYLCASNRGGAGEETQYFGPGTRLLVL.

The DNA for the CDR3 is TGTGCCAGCAGCTTAGCGAGGGGGAGAACTGAAGCTTTCTTT. Amino acids: CASSLARGRTEAFF. This sequence joins TRBV7-2 and TRBJ1-1, with a tentative D call TRBD1 (6 bases). In germline, CDR1 is SGHTA, CDR2 FQGNSA. V dropped 0 bases and J dropped 5 bases, with 10 bases sitting between them. The CDR3 length is 14 residues.

CDR3 amino acids: CASSWGPSAQYF. The CDR3 bases are TGTGCCAGCAGCTGGGGTCCTAGTGCGCAGTATTTT. The V gene is TRBV5-6, the J gene TRBJ2-3; no reliable D call. Trimming took 3 bases from V and 10 from J, leaving 12 bases between them. This CDR3 comprises 12 residues. In germline, CDR1 is SGHDT, CDR2 YYEEEE.

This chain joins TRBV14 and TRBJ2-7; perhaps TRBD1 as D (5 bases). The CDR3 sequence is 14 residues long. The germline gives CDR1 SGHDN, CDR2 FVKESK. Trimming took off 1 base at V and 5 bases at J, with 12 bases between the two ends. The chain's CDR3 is CASSQVTRANEQYF. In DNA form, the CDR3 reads TGTGCCAGCAGCCAAGTAACCAGGGCTAACGAGCAGTACTTC.

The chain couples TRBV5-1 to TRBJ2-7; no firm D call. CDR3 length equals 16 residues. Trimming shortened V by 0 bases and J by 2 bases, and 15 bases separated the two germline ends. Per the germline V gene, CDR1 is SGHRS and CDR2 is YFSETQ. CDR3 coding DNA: TGCGCCAGCAGCTTGGGCCGGGCCCCTAGGGCCTACGAGCAGTACTTC. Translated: CASSLGRAPRAYEQYF.

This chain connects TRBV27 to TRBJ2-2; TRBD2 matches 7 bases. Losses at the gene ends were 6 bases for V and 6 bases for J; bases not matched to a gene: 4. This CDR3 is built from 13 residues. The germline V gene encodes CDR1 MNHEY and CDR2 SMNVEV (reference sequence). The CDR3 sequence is CASRRAGPGELFF. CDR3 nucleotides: TGTGCCAGCAGACGAGCGGGACCCGGGGAGCTGTTTTTT.

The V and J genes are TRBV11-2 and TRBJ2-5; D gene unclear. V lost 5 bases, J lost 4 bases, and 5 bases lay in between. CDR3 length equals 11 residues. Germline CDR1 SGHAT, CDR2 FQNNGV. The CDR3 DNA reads TGTGCCAGCAGCGTCTTAGAGACCCAGTACTTC. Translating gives CASSVLETQYF.

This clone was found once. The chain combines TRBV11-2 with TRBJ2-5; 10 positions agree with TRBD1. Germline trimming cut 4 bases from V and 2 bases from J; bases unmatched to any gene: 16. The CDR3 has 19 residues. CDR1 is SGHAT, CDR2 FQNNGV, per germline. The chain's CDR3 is CASSSFRDRGYTTQETQYF. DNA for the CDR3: TGTGCCAGCAGCTCTTTCCGGGACAGGGGTTATACCACTCAAGAGACCCAGTACTTC. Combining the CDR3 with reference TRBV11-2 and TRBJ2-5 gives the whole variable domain EAGVAQSPRYKIIEKRQSVAFWCNPISGHATLYWYQQILGQGPKLLIQFQNNGVVDDSQLPKDRFSAERLKGVDSTLKIQPAKLEDSAVYLCASSSFRDRGYTTQETQYFGPGTRLLVL.

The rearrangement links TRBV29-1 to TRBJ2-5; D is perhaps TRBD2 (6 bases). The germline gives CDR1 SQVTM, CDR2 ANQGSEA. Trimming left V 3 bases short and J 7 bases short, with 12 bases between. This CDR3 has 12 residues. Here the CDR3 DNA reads TGCAGCGTTGACGGGAGCGTTGGGACCCAGTACTTC. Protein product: CSVDGSVGTQYF.

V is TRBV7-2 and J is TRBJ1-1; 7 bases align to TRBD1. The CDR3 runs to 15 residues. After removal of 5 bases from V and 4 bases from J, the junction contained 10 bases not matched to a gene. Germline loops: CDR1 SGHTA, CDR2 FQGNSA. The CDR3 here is CASSGYRGGGTEAFF. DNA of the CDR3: TGTGCCAGCAGCGGGTACAGGGGCGGCGGCACTGAAGCTTTCTTT.

This CDR3 is CASSTRVKGNQPQHF. The CDR3 nucleotides read TGTGCCAGTAGTACCAGGGTGAAAGGCAATCAGCCCCAGCATTTT. The chain links TRBV19 to TRBJ1-5; possible D gene TRBD1, 5 bases. The CDR3 contains 15 residues. Trimming pared 4 bases from V and 2 bases from J, leaving 12 bases between. The V gene's germline CDR1 is LNHDA and CDR2 SQIVND (reference sequence).

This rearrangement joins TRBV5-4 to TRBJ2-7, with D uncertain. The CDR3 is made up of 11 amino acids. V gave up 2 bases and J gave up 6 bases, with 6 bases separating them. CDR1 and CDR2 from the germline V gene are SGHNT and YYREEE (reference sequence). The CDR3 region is CASSLRSEQYF. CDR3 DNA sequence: TGTGCCAGCAGCTTACGGAGCGAGCAGTACTTC.

The CDR3 bases are TGTGCCAGTAGTATAGATGGGGGGACAGGGAGCACAGATACGCAGTATTTT. Translation: CASSIDGGTGSTDTQYF. The chain combines TRBV19 with TRBJ2-3; 9 nucleotides match TRBD1. The CDR3 totals 17 residues. With 0 bases clipped from V and 0 bases from J, the junction kept 4 bases outside the gene matches. Germline-derived CDR1 and CDR2 are LNHDA and SQIVND (reference sequence).

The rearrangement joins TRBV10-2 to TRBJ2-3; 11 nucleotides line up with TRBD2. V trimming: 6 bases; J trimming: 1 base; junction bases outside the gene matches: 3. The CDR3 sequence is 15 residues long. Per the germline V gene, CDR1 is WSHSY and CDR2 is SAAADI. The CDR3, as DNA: TGCGCCAGCAGCGCGACTAGCGGGGGCACAGATACGCAGTATTTT. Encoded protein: CASSATSGGTDTQYF.